Shown below are 30 T cell receptor beta chains from a single sample sequenced in a study of pediatric ulcerative colitis. Produced via immunoSEQ multiplex PCR; TCRdb's table is partial and in-frame only. The sample records roughly 64,000 clones, about nine tenths being singletons. Input material: blood. The receptors come from a boy between 10 and 17 years old with severe ulcerative colitis.

This clone showed up just once. The chain joins TRBV4-1 to TRBJ1-4; D perhaps matches TRBD1 (5 bases). Germline values: CDR1 MGHRA, CDR2 YSYEKL. The CDR3 extends over 14 amino acids. The V end lost 4 bases, the J end lost 7 bases, and 13 bases lay between the germline ends. CDR3 region: CASSPRGWREKLFF. CDR3 sequence (DNA): TGCGCCAGCAGCCCAAGGGGTTGGCGTGAAAAACTGTTTTTT.

The genes are TRBV28 and TRBJ2-5, with D maybe TRBD1 (6 bases). This CDR3 is 15 amino acids long. Germline values: CDR1 MDHEN, CDR2 SYDVKM. V was cut by 5 bases and J by 3 bases, with 16 bases left in between. The CDR3 here is CASSGRDKGKETQYF. The CDR3 DNA reads TGTGCCAGCAGTGGACGGGACAAAGGAAAAGAGACCCAGTACTTC.

This clone has only one observation. V usage is TRBV5-6 and J usage is TRBJ2-7; perhaps TRBD2 as D (6 bases). The CDR3 totals 14 residues. Germline values: CDR1 SGHDT, CDR2 YYEEEE. The ends were cut back, 0 bases at V and 3 bases at J, with 10 bases in the middle. The CDR3 region is CASSLGEDLYEQYF. In nucleotides, the CDR3 is TGTGCCAGCAGCTTGGGGGAGGACCTCTACGAGCAGTACTTC.

The chain employs TRBV27 and TRBJ1-1; D uncertain. CDR1 and CDR2 from the germline V gene are MNHEY and SMNVEV (reference sequence). The CDR3 sequence is 13 residues long. The V gene lost 2 bases and the J gene lost 8 bases, with 12 bases spanning the gap. CDR3 bases: TGTGCCAGCAGTTTAGAGAATTCTGGGGAAGCTTTCTTT. Translation gives CASSLENSGEAFF.

This clone was found a few times. The rearrangement links TRBV7-2 to TRBJ1-1, with TRBD1 matching over 9 bases. The CDR3 totals 15 residues. After removal of 5 bases from V and 3 bases from J, the junction contained 7 bases not matched to a gene. Germline CDR1 and CDR2: SGHTA and FQGNSA. The CDR3 sequence is CASSPGTGYDTEAFF. The DNA of the CDR3 is TGTGCCAGCAGCCCCGGGACAGGGTATGACACTGAAGCTTTCTTT.

This clone has a single count. J is TRBJ2-7 and V is TRBV6-1; the match to TRBD1 covers 9 bases. V shed 5 bases and J 7 bases; nucleotides not matched to a gene: 6. CDR3 length: 13 residues. Germline assignment: CDR1 MNHNS and CDR2 SASEGT. The DNA for the CDR3 is TGTGCCAGCAGTCCAACAGGGGGCTGGGAGCAGTACTTC. As protein: CASSPTGGWEQYF.

CDR3 region: CASSPRGGAAYEQYF. In DNA form, the CDR3 reads TGCGCCAGCAGCCCCCGGGGGGGGGCCGCCTACGAGCAGTACTTC. The chain joins TRBV5-1 to TRBJ2-7; TRBD2 aligns across 8 bases. The CDR3 totals 15 residues. Germline CDR1 and CDR2: SGHRS and YFSETQ. With 4 bases clipped from V and 2 bases from J, the junction kept 8 bases outside the gene matches.

This CDR3 reads CASSLAGGVNGYTF. CDR3 nucleotides: TGTGCCAGCAGCTTAGCGGGAGGGGTCAATGGCTACACCTTC. The chain combines TRBV7-9 with TRBJ1-2, with a tentative D call TRBD1 (5 bases). This CDR3 region has 14 residues. Germline V gives CDR1 SEHNR, CDR2 FQNEAQ (reference sequence). Trimming removed 0 bases at V and 6 bases at J, with 11 bases between.

The chain links TRBV19 to TRBJ1-5; tentatively, D is TRBD1 (6 bases). CDR3 length: 16 amino acids. CDR1 and CDR2 (germline): LNHDA, SQIVND (reference sequence). V shed 1 base and J shed 3 bases, with 13 bases lying between them. Written as DNA, the CDR3 is TGTGCCAGTAGTATAGCAGGGGTGGGTTTCAATCAGCCCCAGCATTTT. Its protein product is CASSIAGVGFNQPQHF.

The chain joins TRBV10-2 to TRBJ1-5; 8 nucleotides agree with TRBD1. With 1 base clipped from V and 3 bases from J, the junction kept 5 bases outside the gene matches. CDR3 length: 16 amino acids. Germline V lookup: CDR1 WSHSY, CDR2 SAAADI. The DNA of the CDR3 is TGCGCCAGCAGTGAGTTGGGGACAGGACTCAATCAGCCCCAGCATTTT. Its translation: CASSELGTGLNQPQHF.

Note on this clone: This sample includes further DNA sequences coding for the same CDR3. This chain connects TRBV27 to TRBJ2-7, with TRBD1 matching 10 bases. Germline trimming cut 5 bases from V and 2 bases from J; bases unmatched to any gene: 0. The CDR3 spans 13 residues. Germline V gene sequence: CDR1 MNHEY, CDR2 SMNVEV (reference sequence). This chain's CDR3 is CASSGQGAYEQYF. The CDR3, as DNA: TGTGCCAGCAGTGGACAGGGGGCCTACGAGCAGTACTTC.

The rearrangement links TRBV29-1 to TRBJ2-7; 9 bases align to TRBD1. The CDR3 has 15 residues. Germline CDR1 and CDR2: SQVTM and ANQGSEA. The trim removed 1 base at V and 6 bases at J, leaving 10 bases unmatched. CDR3 residues: CSVEVAGQGLSEQYF. In DNA form, the CDR3 reads TGCAGCGTTGAAGTGGCGGGACAGGGCTTGAGCGAGCAGTACTTC.

The chain links TRBV11-2 to TRBJ2-7; 8 bases map to TRBD2. The germline V gene has CDR1 SGHAT and CDR2 FQNNGV. The length of the CDR3 is 15 residues. With V trimmed by 4 bases and J by 6 bases, 11 bases remained unmatched. CDR3: CASSWSRAGGLEQYF. The DNA for the CDR3 is TGTGCCAGCAGCTGGAGTCGGGCGGGGGGCCTCGAGCAGTACTTC. Full variable domain (outside the CDR3, taken from reference TRBV11-2 and TRBJ2-7): EAGVAQSPRYKIIEKRQSVAFWCNPISGHATLYWYQQILGQGPKLLIQFQNNGVVDDSQLPKDRFSAERLKGVDSTLKIQPAKLEDSAVYLCASSWSRAGGLEQYFGPGTRLTVT.

This clone has only a few counts. The rearrangement uses TRBV29-1 and TRBJ2-1; 10 bases align to TRBD1. The CDR3 extends over 14 amino acids. Germline trimming cut 6 bases from V and 0 bases from J; bases unmatched to any gene: 2. The germline V gene has CDR1 SQVTM and CDR2 ANQGSEA. The CDR3 nucleotides read TGCAGCGTAGGGGACAGGGGCTCCTACAATGAGCAGTTCTTC. This translates into CSVGDRGSYNEQFF.

This clone was seen a handful of times. The chain joins TRBV11-3 to TRBJ2-5; D might be TRBD1 (6 bases). The germline V and J ends were trimmed by 2 bases and 3 bases, with 10 bases remaining between them. This CDR3 has 14 amino acids. Germline V gene data show CDR1 as SGHNT and CDR2 as YENEEA. The CDR3 region has the DNA TGTGCCAGCAGCTTAAGTCACAGGGAAGAGACCCAGTACTTC. Protein sequence: CASSLSHREETQYF.

V usage is TRBV30 and J usage is TRBJ2-2; D gene unclear. This CDR3 is built from 11 residues. The V end lost 1 base, the J end lost 7 bases, and 4 bases lay between the germline ends. Germline V gene sequence: CDR1 GTSNPN, CDR2 SVGIG (reference sequence). CDR3: CAWSDGGELFF. CDR3 bases: TGTGCCTGGAGTGATGGCGGGGAGCTGTTTTTT.

J is TRBJ2-1 and V is TRBV7-8, with 7 positions matching TRBD2. The ends lost 2 bases at V and 8 bases at J; junction bases unmatched: 9. The CDR3 length is 15 residues. Germline V gene sequence: CDR1 SGHVS, CDR2 FQNEAQ. CDR3 nucleotide sequence: TGTGCCAGCAGCTTAAGCGGGACGGGTCTCGATGAGCAGTTCTTC. Protein sequence: CASSLSGTGLDEQFF.

J is TRBJ2-6 and V is TRBV19; no clear D gene. The length of the CDR3 is 15 residues. Germline-derived CDR1 and CDR2 are LNHDA and SQIVND (reference sequence). V shed 9 bases and J shed 4 bases, with 16 bases lying between them. In DNA form, the CDR3 reads TGTGCCAGCCAGTTAGCCTGGTTCGGGGCCAACGTCCTGACTTTC. Residues: CASQLAWFGANVLTF. Filled out from reference TRBV19 and TRBJ2-6, the complete variable domain reads DGGITQSPKYLFRKEGQNVTLSCEQNLNHDAMYWYRQDPGQGLRLIYYSQIVNDFQKGDIAEGYSVSREKKESFPLTVTSAQKNPTAFYLCASQLAWFGANVLTFGAGSRLTVL.

The chain uses TRBV25-1 and TRBJ2-3; either TRBD1 or TRBD2 may supply D (6 bases each). The V end lost 1 base, the J end lost 13 bases, and 21 bases lay between the germline ends. Per germline, CDR1 MGHDK and CDR2 SYGVNS. This CDR3 is 15 amino acids long. CDR3 DNA sequence: TGTGCCAGCAGTGAATTCCATACCGGGGGCCTTGGGGAGTATTTT. Amino acids: CASSEFHTGGLGEYF.

This clone was counted a single time. The rearrangement uses TRBV7-9 and TRBJ2-7, with 7 bases identical to TRBD2. The germline V gene encodes CDR1 SEHNR and CDR2 FQNEAQ (reference sequence). This CDR3 is 15 amino acids long. J was trimmed by 7 bases and V by 5 bases; bases with no gene match: 14. In nucleotides, the CDR3 is TGTGCCAGCAGCGGGAGGACTAGTGGGACCGGGGAGCAGTACTTC. This gives the protein CASSGRTSGTGEQYF.

The chain employs TRBV13 and TRBJ2-7; D call uncertain. V dropped 0 bases and J dropped 2 bases, with 8 bases sitting between them. Germline CDR1 is PRHDT and CDR2 is FYEKMQ (reference sequence). CDR3 length: 14 amino acids. In DNA form, the CDR3 reads TGTGCCAGCAGCTTAGGGACGGCACCCTACGAGCAGTACTTC. Its protein is CASSLGTAPYEQYF.

The V call is TRBV27, the J call TRBJ1-1; 8 nucleotides align to TRBD1. This CDR3 region has 15 residues. Germline V gives CDR1 MNHEY, CDR2 SMNVEV (reference sequence). The V and J ends lost 2 bases and 0 bases, in that order; junction bases with no gene match: 2. The CDR3 sequence is CASSLQGAVNTEAFF. Here the CDR3 DNA reads TGTGCCAGCAGTTTACAGGGGGCCGTGAACACTGAAGCTTTCTTT.

The chain recombines TRBV13 with TRBJ2-7; 10 nucleotides line up with TRBD1. Per the germline V gene, CDR1 is PRHDT and CDR2 is FYEKMQ (reference sequence). V shed 5 bases, J shed 6 bases, and the junction held 7 bases outside the gene matches. This CDR3 spans 14 amino acids. Here the CDR3 DNA reads TGTGCCAGCAGCATCCGGGACAGGGGAGTCGAGCAGTACTTC. Its translation is CASSIRDRGVEQYF. The full variable domain, its missing parts supplied by reference TRBV13 and TRBJ2-7, is AAGVIQSPRHLIKEKRETATLKCYPIPRHDTVYWYQQGPGQDPQFLISFYEKMQSDKGSIPDRFSAQQFSDYHSELNMSSLELGDSALYFCASSIRDRGVEQYFGPGTRLTVT.

CDR3 sequence: CASSSLWDRARMNTEAFF. The CDR3 DNA is TGTGCCAGCAGTTCTCTATGGGACAGGGCCCGCATGAACACTGAAGCTTTCTTT. This chain uses TRBV27 with TRBJ1-1; 9 nucleotides agree with TRBD1. The CDR3 consists of 18 residues. Germline CDR1 is MNHEY and CDR2 is SMNVEV (reference sequence). Trimming at V came to 4 bases and at J to 0 bases, leaving 12 bases not matched to a gene.

The J gene is TRBJ1-4, the V gene TRBV6-1, with 9 bases that match TRBD1. CDR1 and CDR2 from the germline V gene are MNHNS and SASEGT. V dropped 7 bases and J dropped 5; count of bases not matched to a gene: 8. This CDR3 contains 15 residues. The CDR3 sequence: CASIPGQGRNEKLFF. In DNA form, the CDR3 reads TGTGCCAGCATCCCGGGACAGGGAAGGAATGAAAAACTGTTTTTT.

Notes on this clone: Sequence at one end of the junction differs from germline and may be a read error. Other DNA sequences within the sample encode an identical CDR3. The chain joins TRBV5-1 to TRBJ2-7, with D possibly being TRBD1 (5 bases). The CDR3 has 14 residues. The germline gives CDR1 SGHRS, CDR2 YFSETQ. In DNA, the CDR3 is TGCGCCAGCAGCCCAGTGGGGCAGGCTCTGGAGCAATACTTC. Translation gives CASSPVGQALEQYF. The whole variable domain, remainder taken from reference TRBV5-1 and TRBJ2-7, is KAGVTQTPRYLIKTRGQQVTLSCSPISGHRSVSWYQQTPGQGLQFLFEYFSETQRNKGNFPGRFSGRQFSNSRSEMNVSTLELGDSALYLCASSPVGQALEQYFGPGTRLTVT.

The J gene is TRBJ2-3, the V gene TRBV5-8; D remains ambiguous. The CDR3 covers 14 residues. The germline V and J ends were trimmed by 2 bases and 1 base, with 8 bases remaining between them. Germline V gives CDR1 SGHTS, CDR2 YDEGEE. The CDR3 DNA reads as TGTGCCAGCAGCTTCGACTTAGGCACAGATACGCAGTATTTT. It translates to CASSFDLGTDTQYF.

The chain combines TRBV5-1 with TRBJ2-1, with 10 positions matching TRBD2. There are 15 residues in the CDR3. Germline V gives CDR1 SGHRS, CDR2 YFSETQ. J lost 3 bases, V lost 3 bases, and 3 bases had no gene match. CDR3: CASSSTSGFYNEQFF. The CDR3 nucleotides are TGCGCCAGCAGCTCGACTAGCGGGTTCTACAATGAGCAGTTCTTC.

This clone occurred a few times. The genes are TRBV2 and TRBJ1-1; TRBD1 agrees at 10 bases. The V segment lost 8 bases and the J segment 4 bases; nucleotides outside the gene matches: 13. The V gene's germline CDR1 is SNHLY and CDR2 FYNNEI. This CDR3 is 16 amino acids long. For the CDR3, the DNA is TGTGCCAGCTCGAACGGACCGGGACAGGGGTTCACTGAAGCTTTCTTT. Translated: CASSNGPGQGFTEAFF. The full variable domain, completed using reference TRBV2 and TRBJ1-1, is EPEVTQTPSHQVTQMGQEVILRCVPISNHLYFYWYRQILGQKVEFLVSFYNNEISEKSEIFDDQFSVERPDGSNFTLKIRSTKLEDSAMYFCASSNGPGQGFTEAFFGQGTRLTVV.

The genes are TRBV15 and TRBJ2-3; D is unresolved. Between the trimmed V and J ends, which lost 5 bases and 1 base, there was a span of 10 bases. The germline gives CDR1 LNHNV, CDR2 YYDKDF (reference sequence). The CDR3 has 14 residues. The CDR3 DNA is TGTGCCACCAGCCGGGTAGGAGGCACAGATACGCAGTATTTT. Residues: CATSRVGGTDTQYF.